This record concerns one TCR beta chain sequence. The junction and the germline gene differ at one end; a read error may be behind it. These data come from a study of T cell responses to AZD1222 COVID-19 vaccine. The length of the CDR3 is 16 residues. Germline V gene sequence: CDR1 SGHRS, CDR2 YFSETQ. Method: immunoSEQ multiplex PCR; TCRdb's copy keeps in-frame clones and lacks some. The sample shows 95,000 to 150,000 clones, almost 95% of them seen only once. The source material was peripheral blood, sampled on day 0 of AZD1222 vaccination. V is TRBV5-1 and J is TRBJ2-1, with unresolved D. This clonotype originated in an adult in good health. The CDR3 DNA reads TGCGTCAGCAGCTTTGGGCTCCATAGCTCCTACAATGAGCAGTTCTTC. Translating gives CVSSFGLHSSYNEQFF.